The sequence of this T cell receptor beta chain was determined in a study of T cell responses to AZD1222 COVID-19 vaccine (dated by TCRdb to the early 2020s). Background for the entire study: A total of around 240 trial participants underwent TCR sequencing, of whom around 200 received two doses of AZD1222 and about 25 received two doses of the MenACWY control vaccine. Trial participants were enrolled into age subgroups of 18-55, 56-69 and 70-plus years, which contained about 150, 27 and 61 TCR-sequenced participants, respectively. General conclusions and limits of the study: Spike-specific TCR breadth and depth rose significantly after two AZD1222 doses compared with day 0 and with MenACWY recipients. The whole spike protein was spanned by vaccine-associated CD4 TCRs, and dominant responses were seen in regions 160-218 and 743-854. Conclusions about previously exposed vaccinees are limited, since just a handful of AZD1222 recipients were seropositive for SARS-CoV-2 at baseline. The 56-69-year group was small, and its depth increase did not reach significance, likely because of low power. Because no day 14 peak-response samples were available, the repertoires could be characterized only after the peak T cell response. Nearly half of unique spike-specific TCRs reportedly recognized epitopes outside regions mutated in the B.1.351 and B.1.1.7 variants. Participants were mostly white British and included more females than males, and it was suggested by the authors that clonal diversity may have been underestimated.

This clone was counted once. The specificity of this receptor is unknown. Nothing much larger sits one base from this clone, and base qualities are not available. The CDR3 regions of human TCRbeta chains were analyzed by immunosequencing. The authors' pipeline ran thus. Repertoire TCRs were matched against a reference library of SARS-CoV-2-specific TCRs generated with the MIRA antigen-specificity platform. Breadth was defined as the fraction of unique TCRs that were SARS-CoV-2-associated. Depth was defined as the fraction of total T cells that were SARS-CoV-2-associated. Each spike-specific TCR was assigned to its reactive spike region and to a CD4 or CD8 class using the MIRA data. Log10-transformed breadth and depth values were compared by one-way ANOVA with Sidak's multiple comparisons tests. TCRdb took over this immuneACCESS table, retaining in-frame rearrangements with V and J assigned. Such tables are incomplete; in checked studies, under half of the missing clones stem from an unresolved V gene, and the remainder is unexplained. V and J calls and clone size follow that table, whereas D and trimming were derived from the DNA. In all, the sample holds 150,000 to 200,000 clones, and 87% of those were seen once. Less than 1.3% of the sample is taken by the ten largest.

The V end loses 2 bases and the J end loses 5 bases, and a stretch of 14 bases separates them. CDR1 and CDR2 were assigned from the germline V gene (reference sequence) as MNHEY and SMNVEV. Its CDR3 holds 15 amino acids, cysteine through phenylalanine. Only the CDR3 part of the read is kept: 45 bases, read in frame from the first base. The time point label corresponds to: about 28 days (+/-7) after the second vaccine dose. Because spike-specific TCR depth and breadth did not differ between the two schedules, AZD1222 recipients who got a second dose at roughly 4 weeks were pooled with those who got a second dose at roughly 12 weeks. Vaccinee samples came from UK trials COV001 and COV002, including a single-blind randomized controlled phase 2/3 trial of AZD1222 (ChAdOx1 nCoV-19) in healthy adults. For TCRbeta chain sequencing, PBMC samples from trial participants were taken at day 0 and at day 28 after the second dose.

The origin of this receptor is an adult who received the AZD1222 COVID-19 vaccine. Source: peripheral blood, taken 28 days after the second AZD1222 dose. The rearranged chain carries TRBV27 and TRBJ2-3; the D gene may be TRBD1 or TRBD2, since each aligns over 5 bases. The nucleotide sequence reads as follows: TGTGCCAGCAGTTTAAGGTCGGGTGGGGGAGATACGCAGTATTTT. Translated, it gives CASSLRSGGGDTQYF.